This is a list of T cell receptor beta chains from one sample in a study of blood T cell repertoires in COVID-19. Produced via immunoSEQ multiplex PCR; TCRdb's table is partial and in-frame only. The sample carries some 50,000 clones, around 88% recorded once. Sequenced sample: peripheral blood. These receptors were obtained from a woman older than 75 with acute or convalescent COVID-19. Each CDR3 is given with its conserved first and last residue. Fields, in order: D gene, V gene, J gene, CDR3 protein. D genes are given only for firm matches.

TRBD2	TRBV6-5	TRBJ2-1	CASSSGLAGVYNEQFF
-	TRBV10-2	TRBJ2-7	CASSSVRGSHEQYF
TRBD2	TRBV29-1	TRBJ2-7	CSVAGTSWYEQYF
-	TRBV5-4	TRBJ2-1	CASSSPGQSNEQFF
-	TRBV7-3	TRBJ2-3	CASSLTPHGGSDTQYF
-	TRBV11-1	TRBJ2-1	CASSPGLEYNEQFF
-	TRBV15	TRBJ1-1	CATSSQSLGEGTEAFF
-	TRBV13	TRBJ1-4	CASRGRGFANEKLFF
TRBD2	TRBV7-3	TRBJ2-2	CASSPTLAVNTGELFF
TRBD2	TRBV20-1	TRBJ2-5	CSASLVAGGQETQYF
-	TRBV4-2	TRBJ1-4	CASSQSHAGGRKSEKLFF
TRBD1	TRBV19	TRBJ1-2	CASSIPTGDGRYTF
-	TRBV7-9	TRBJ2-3	CASSLATTGASTDTQYF
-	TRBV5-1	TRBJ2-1	CASSLAQLSYNEQFF
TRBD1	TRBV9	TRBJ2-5	CASSSRGGDWETQYF
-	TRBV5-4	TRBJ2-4	CASSLVGASKNIQYF
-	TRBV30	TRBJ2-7	CAWSKGSQGPAGEQYF
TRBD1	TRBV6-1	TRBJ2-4	CASSERQGGRGGDIQYF
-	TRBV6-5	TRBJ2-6	CASSRVAGANVLTF
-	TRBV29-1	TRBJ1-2	CSVEGQSTGPLAYGYTF
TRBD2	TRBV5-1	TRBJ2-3	CASSSAPSGSTDTQYF
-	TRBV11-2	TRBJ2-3	CASSPHSITDTQYF
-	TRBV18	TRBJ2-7	CASSPGAGEQYF
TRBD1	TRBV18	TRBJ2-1	CASSLITGGGVNEQFF
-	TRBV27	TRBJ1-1	CASSLRQVNTEAFF
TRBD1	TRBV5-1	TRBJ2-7	CASSPAWTGGRHEQYF
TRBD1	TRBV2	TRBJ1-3	CASSSDRGPGNTIYF
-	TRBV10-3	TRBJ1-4	CAIRAAGSEKLFF
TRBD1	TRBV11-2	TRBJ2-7	CASSDGQASSYEQYF
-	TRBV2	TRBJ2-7	CASSEGPGTYEQYF
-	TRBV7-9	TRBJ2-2	CASSPGVGTAGGLTGELFF
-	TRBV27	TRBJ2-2	CASSRRGTGELFF
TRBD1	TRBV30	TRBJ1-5	CAWSVPTGGGQPQHF
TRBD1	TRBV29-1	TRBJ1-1	CSVDNRGLGTEAFF
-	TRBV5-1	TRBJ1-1	CASSLAGHFTEAFF
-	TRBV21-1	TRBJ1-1	CASSIKIRTGKATEAFF
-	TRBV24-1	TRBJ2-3	CATSDPTDTQYF
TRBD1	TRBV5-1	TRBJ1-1	CASSFEKGQGTEAFF
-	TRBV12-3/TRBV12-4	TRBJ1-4	CASRTVNNEKLFF
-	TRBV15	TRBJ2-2	CATSRDIDTGELFF
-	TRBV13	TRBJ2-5	CASSLVGGSFGFGETQYF
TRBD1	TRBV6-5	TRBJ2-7	CASSDRAGREQYF
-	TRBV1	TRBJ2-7	CTSSQFWDRGIKRYEQYF
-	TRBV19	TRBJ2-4	CASKVNRASLLDKNIQYF
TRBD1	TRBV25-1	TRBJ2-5	CASSDPGTARETQYF
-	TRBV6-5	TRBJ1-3	CASSPGFLSGNTIYF
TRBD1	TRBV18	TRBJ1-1	CASSPGQGGTEAFF
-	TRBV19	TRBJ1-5	CASSIAAGQPQHF
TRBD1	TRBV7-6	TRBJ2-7	CASSSMGQSLYEQYF
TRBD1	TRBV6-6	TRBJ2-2	CASSYPGQGATGELFF